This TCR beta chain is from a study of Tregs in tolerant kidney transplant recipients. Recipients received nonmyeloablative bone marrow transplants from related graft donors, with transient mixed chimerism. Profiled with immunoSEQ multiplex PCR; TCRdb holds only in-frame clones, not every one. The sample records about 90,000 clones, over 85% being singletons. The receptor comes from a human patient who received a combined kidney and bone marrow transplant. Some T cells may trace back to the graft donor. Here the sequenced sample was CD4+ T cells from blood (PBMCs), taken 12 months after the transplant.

The CDR3 DNA is TGCAGCGTTGTTAGGTCGACTACTCTCGAGACCCAGTACTTC. Protein product: CSVVRSTTLETQYF. The rearrangement uses TRBV29-1 and TRBJ2-5, with TRBD2 as a possible D gene (5 bases). Germline CDR1 and CDR2: SQVTM and ANQGSEA. The CDR3 spans 14 residues. V lost 4 bases, J lost 5 bases, and 17 bases lay in between.